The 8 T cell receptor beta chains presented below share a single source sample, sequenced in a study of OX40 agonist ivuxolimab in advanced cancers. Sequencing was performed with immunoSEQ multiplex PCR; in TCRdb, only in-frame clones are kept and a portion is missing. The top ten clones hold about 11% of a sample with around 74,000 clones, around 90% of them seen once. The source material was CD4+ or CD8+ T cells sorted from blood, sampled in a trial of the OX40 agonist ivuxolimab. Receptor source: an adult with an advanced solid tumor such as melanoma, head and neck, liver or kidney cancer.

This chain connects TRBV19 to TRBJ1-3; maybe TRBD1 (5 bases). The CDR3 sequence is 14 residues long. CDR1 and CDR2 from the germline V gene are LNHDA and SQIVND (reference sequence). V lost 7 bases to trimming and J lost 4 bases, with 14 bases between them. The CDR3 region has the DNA TGTGCCAGTAACCTCGGAGGGGCCGGAAACACCATATATTTT. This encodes CASNLGGAGNTIYF.

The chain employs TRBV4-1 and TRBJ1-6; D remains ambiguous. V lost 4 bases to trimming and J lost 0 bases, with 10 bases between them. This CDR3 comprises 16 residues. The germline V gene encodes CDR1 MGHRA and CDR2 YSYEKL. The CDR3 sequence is CASSPEGSSYNSPLHF. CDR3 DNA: TGCGCCAGCAGCCCAGAGGGAAGCTCCTATAATTCACCCCTCCACTTT.

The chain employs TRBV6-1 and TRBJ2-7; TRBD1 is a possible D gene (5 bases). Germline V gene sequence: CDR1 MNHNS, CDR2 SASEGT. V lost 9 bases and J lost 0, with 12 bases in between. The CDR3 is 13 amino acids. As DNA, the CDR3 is TGTGCCAGTGGGGCCCGGATCTCCTACGAGCAGTACTTC. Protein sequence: CASGARISYEQYF.

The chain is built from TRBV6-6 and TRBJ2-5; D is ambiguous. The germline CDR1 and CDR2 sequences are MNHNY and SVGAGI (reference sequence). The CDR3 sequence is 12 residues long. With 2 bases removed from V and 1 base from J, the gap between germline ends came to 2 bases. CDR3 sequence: CASSYLQETQYF. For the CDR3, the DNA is TGTGCCAGCAGTTACCTCCAAGAGACCCAGTACTTC.

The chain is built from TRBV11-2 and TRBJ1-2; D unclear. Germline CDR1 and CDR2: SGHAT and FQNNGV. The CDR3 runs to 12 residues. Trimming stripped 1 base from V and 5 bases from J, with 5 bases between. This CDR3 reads CASSLAEYGYTF. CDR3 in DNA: TGTGCCAGCAGCTTAGCGGAGTATGGCTACACCTTC.

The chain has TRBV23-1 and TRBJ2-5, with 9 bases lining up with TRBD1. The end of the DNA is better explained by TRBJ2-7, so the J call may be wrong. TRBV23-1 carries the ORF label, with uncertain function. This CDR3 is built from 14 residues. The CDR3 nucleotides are TGCGCCAGCCCTCCCCGGGACAGGGTTTACGAGCAGTACTTC. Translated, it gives CASPPRDRVYEQYF.

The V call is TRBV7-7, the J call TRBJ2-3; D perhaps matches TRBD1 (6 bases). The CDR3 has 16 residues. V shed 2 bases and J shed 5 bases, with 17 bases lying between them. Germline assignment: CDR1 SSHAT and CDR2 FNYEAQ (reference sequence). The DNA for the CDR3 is TGTGCCAGCAGCTTACTGGGCCAGGGGTCAGGAGATACGCAGTATTTT. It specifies CASSLLGQGSGDTQYF.

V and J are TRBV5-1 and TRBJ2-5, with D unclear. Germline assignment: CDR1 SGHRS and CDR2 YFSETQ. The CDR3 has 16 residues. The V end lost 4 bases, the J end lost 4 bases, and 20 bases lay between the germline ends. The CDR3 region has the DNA TGCGCCAGCAGCAGCAGCGCCGCCGGAGTCGGAGAGACCCAGTACTTC. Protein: CASSSSAAGVGETQYF.